The 14 T cell receptor beta chains below all came from one sample that was sequenced in a study of Graves' ophthalmopathy and Graves' hyperthyroidism. Amplifying from RNA transcripts, the study obtained TCR beta CDR3 regions. After a first-round RT-PCR with HTBI primers, a second-round multiplex PCR was run. MiXCR was run by TCRdb on the multiplex PCR reads, yielding one entry per CDR3 protein. This table has approximately 380,000 distinct CDR3 sequences, approximately 21% appearing once. The sequenced sample was peripheral blood. These TCRs come from a woman aged 18-30 years with stable Graves' hyperthyroidism.

The gene calls are TRBV11-2 and TRBJ2-7; D remains unclear. V lost 3 bases, J lost 0 bases, and 9 bases lay in between. Per the germline V gene, CDR1 is SGHAT and CDR2 is FQNNGV. The CDR3 has 14 amino acids. CDR3 sequence reads: CASSFSVNSYEQYF. CDR3 DNA sequence: TGTGCCAGCAGCTTTTCGGTGAACTCCTACGAGCAGTACTTC.

This clonotype appeared many times. The V call is TRBV28, the J call TRBJ1-2, with D possibly TRBD1 on 6 matching bases. Germline V gene sequence: CDR1 MDHEN, CDR2 SYDVKM. V gave up 8 bases and J gave up 7 bases, with 17 bases separating them. There are 13 residues in the CDR3. The CDR3 here is CASSSGGHSGYTF. For the CDR3, the DNA is TGTGCCAGCTCCAGTGGGGGGCACTCTGGCTACACCTTC.

This clonotype occurred many times. One end of the junction is discordant with germline, which a read error may explain. The CDR3 bases are TGCAGTGCTACTAGCGGGACGGACATTAAGTACTTC. Translation: CSATSGTDIKYF. The chain has TRBV20-1 and TRBJ2-4; 9 positions match TRBD2. The CDR3 length is 12 residues. Germline CDR1 DFQATT, CDR2 SNEGSKA (reference sequence).

This clonotype was counted ten times or more. The gene calls are TRBV20-1 and TRBJ2-5, with unresolved D. CDR1 and CDR2 from the germline V gene are DFQATT and SNEGSKA (reference sequence). The CDR3 has 11 residues. Trimming took 6 bases from V and 5 from J, leaving 10 bases between them. The CDR3 DNA follows: TGCAGTGCATCCTTCCGGGAGACCCAGTACTTC. This gives the protein CSASFRETQYF.

This clonotype came up many times. The chain carries TRBV20-1 and TRBJ2-5; D unclear. V was shortened by 5 bases and J by 2 bases, with 12 bases between the two germline ends. Germline V gene lookup returns CDR1 DFQATT and CDR2 SNEGSKA (reference sequence). The CDR3 is 13 residues long. The CDR3 here is CSAQGRFQETQYF. Written as DNA, the CDR3 is TGCAGTGCTCAAGGACGGTTTCAAGAGACCCAGTACTTC.

In its sample, this clonotype was seen many times. CDR3 DNA: TGTGCCAGCAGCGCCTCACCCCCTCAGCCCCAGCATTTT. Translating gives CASSASPPQPQHF. The chain is built from TRBV2 and TRBJ1-5; D is unclear. The length of the CDR3 is 13 residues. Trimming left V 6 bases short and J 6 bases short, with 12 bases between. The germline V gene encodes CDR1 SNHLY and CDR2 FYNNEI.

This clonotype was counted many times. The chain carries TRBV5-1 and TRBJ2-5; 12 nucleotides line up with TRBD2. Germline loops: CDR1 SGHRS, CDR2 YFSETQ. CDR3 size: 17 residues. With 4 bases clipped from V and 0 bases from J, the junction kept 7 bases outside the gene matches. CDR3 amino acids: CASSERLAGEYQETQYF. The DNA of the CDR3 is TGCGCCAGCAGCGAAAGACTAGCGGGAGAGTACCAAGAGACCCAGTACTTC.

This clonotype was counted ten times or more. The J gene is TRBJ1-2, the V gene TRBV29-1, with D possibly being TRBD1 (5 bases). Trimming left V 6 bases short and J 7 bases short, with 21 bases between. Germline V gives CDR1 SQVTM, CDR2 ANQGSEA. This CDR3 has 14 residues. The chain's CDR3 is CSVRNSWRRGGYTF. The CDR3 bases are TGCAGCGTACGGAACAGTTGGAGAAGGGGTGGCTACACCTTC.

This rearrangement joins TRBV11-2 to TRBJ2-7; a weak D match, TRBD1 (6 bases). Between the trimmed V and J ends, which lost 5 bases and 3 bases, there was a span of 14 bases. CDR3 size: 14 residues. CDR1 and CDR2 from the germline V gene are SGHAT and FQNNGV. CDR3: CASSRTDTRYEQYF. CDR3 in DNA: TGTGCCAGCAGCCGGACAGATACCCGCTACGAGCAGTACTTC. Variable domain in full (rest from reference TRBV11-2 and TRBJ2-7): EAGVAQSPRYKIIEKRQSVAFWCNPISGHATLYWYQQILGQGPKLLIQFQNNGVVDDSQLPKDRFSAERLKGVDSTLKIQPAKLEDSAVYLCASSRTDTRYEQYFGPGTRLTVT.

This clonotype occurred many times. V and J are TRBV5-6 and TRBJ2-7; 12 nucleotides align to TRBD2. Germline values: CDR1 SGHDT, CDR2 YYEEEE. Germline trimming cut 4 bases from V and 3 bases from J; bases unmatched to any gene: 5. There are 15 residues in the CDR3. The CDR3 region has the DNA TGTGCCAGCAGCACACGGACTAGCGGGAACTACGAGCAGTACTTC. Translated: CASSTRTSGNYEQYF.

This clonotype was detected many times. The chain employs TRBV5-6 and TRBJ2-7; 11 bases agree with TRBD2. The trim removed 3 bases at V and 2 bases at J, leaving 4 bases unmatched. The CDR3 sequence is 15 residues long. Germline CDR1 reads SGHDT; CDR2 reads YYEEEE. CDR3 nucleotides: TGTGCCAGCAGCTCCTCGGGACTAGCGGCCTACGAGCAGTACTTC. Protein sequence: CASSSSGLAAYEQYF.

This clonotype was observed a few times. The chain is built from TRBV3-1 and TRBJ1-2; the D gene is possibly TRBD1 (6 bases). Germline V CDR1 and CDR2: LGHDT, YNNKEL (reference sequence). The CDR3 is made up of 14 amino acids. V lost 3 bases and J lost 3, with 11 bases in between. The DNA of the CDR3 is TGTGCCAGCAGCCAGGACAGAACACACTATGGCTACACCTTC. The encoded protein is CASSQDRTHYGYTF.

CDR3 coding DNA: TGTGCCAGCAGTGAAGCTCCCGCGACCCATACCCAGCATTTT. Its translation: CASSEAPATHTQHF. The rearrangement links TRBV2 to TRBJ1-5; D gene unclear. Germline V gene sequence: CDR1 SNHLY, CDR2 FYNNEI. The CDR3 runs 14 residues. Trimming removed 0 bases from V and 11 bases from J, with 14 bases in between.

This clonotype has just one count. The chain combines TRBV28 with TRBJ1-5; the match to TRBD1 covers 7 bases. Germline CDR1 and CDR2: MDHEN and SYDVKM. J lost 1 base, V lost 6 bases, and 12 bases had no gene match. The CDR3 extends over 17 amino acids. CDR3 sequence (DNA): TGTGCCAGCAGCCCGCCAGGGGGGTTGCAAAGCAATCAGCCCCAGCATTTT. It encodes CASSPPGGLQSNQPQHF.